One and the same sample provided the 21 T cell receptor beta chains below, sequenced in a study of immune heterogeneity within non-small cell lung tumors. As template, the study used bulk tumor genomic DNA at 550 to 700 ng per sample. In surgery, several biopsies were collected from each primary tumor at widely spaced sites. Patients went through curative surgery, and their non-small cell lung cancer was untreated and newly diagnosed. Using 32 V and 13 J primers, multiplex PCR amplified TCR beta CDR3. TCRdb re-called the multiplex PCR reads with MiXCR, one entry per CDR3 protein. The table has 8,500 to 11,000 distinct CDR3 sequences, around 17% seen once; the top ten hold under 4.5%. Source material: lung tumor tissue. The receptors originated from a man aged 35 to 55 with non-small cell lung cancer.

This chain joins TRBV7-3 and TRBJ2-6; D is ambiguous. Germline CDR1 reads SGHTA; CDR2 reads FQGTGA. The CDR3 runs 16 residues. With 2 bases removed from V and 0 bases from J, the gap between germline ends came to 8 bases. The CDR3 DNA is TGTGCCAGCAGCTTACAACCGAGCTCTGGGGCCAACGTCCTGACTTTC. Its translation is CASSLQPSSGANVLTF.

The CDR3 here is CASNLYGRPNQPQHF. The CDR3 coding sequence is TGTGCCAGTAACTTATACGGGAGGCCCAATCAGCCCCAGCATTTT. The V and J genes are TRBV19 and TRBJ1-5; no definite D call. This CDR3 contains 15 residues. CDR1 is LNHDA and CDR2 is SQIVND in the germline V gene (reference sequence). V lost 7 bases and J lost 3, with 16 bases in between.

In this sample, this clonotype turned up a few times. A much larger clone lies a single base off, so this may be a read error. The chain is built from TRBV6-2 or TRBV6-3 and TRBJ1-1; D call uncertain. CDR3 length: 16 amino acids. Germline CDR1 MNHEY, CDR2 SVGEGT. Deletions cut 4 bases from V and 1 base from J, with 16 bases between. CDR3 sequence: CASSCSRNRQNTEAFF. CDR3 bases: TGTGCCAGCAGTTGCTCGCGAAATCGACAGAACACTGAAGCTTTCTTT.

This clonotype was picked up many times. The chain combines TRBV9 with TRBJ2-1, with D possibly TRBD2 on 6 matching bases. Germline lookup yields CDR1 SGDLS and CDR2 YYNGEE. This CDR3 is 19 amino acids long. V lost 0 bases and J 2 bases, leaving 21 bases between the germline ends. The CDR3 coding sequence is TGTGCCAGCAGCGTAGGTTATCTTGGGGGGACGGAGCCCTACAATGAGCAGTTCTTC. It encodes CASSVGYLGGTEPYNEQFF.

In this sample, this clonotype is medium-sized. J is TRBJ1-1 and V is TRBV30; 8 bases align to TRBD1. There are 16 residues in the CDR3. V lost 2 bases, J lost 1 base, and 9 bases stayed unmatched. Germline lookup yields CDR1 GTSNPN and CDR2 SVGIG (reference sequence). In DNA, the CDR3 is TGTGCCTGGAGTTCGTGGCGGACAGGGAAGAACACTGAAGCTTTCTTT. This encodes CAWSSWRTGKNTEAFF.

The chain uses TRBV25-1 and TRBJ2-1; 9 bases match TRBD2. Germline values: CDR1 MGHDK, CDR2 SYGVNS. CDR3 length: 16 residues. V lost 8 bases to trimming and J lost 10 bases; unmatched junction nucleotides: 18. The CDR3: CASGLAGRSSYEEQFF. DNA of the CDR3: TGTGCCAGCGGCCTAGCGGGAAGAAGCTCCTACGAGGAGCAGTTCTTC.

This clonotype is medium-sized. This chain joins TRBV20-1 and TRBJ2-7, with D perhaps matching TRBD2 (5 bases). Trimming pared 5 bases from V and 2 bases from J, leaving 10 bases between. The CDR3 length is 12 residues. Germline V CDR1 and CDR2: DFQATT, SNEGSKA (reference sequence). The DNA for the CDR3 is TGCAGTGCTGAGCGGAGAACCTACGAGCAGTACTTC. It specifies CSAERRTYEQYF.

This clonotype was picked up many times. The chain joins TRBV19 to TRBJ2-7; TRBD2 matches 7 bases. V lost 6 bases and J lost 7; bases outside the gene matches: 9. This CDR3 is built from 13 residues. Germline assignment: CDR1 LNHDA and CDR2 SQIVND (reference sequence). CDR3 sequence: CASSGTTPGEQYF. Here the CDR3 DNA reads TGTGCCAGTAGCGGGACTACCCCCGGGGAGCAGTACTTC.

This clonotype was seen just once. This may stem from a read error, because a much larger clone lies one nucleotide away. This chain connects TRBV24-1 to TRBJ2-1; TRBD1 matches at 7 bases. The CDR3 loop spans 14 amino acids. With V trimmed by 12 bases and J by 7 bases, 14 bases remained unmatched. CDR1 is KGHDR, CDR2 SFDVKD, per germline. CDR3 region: CAASEGAGVNEQFF. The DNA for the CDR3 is TGTGCCGCCTCCGAGGGGGCAGGGGTTAATGAGCAGTTCTTC.

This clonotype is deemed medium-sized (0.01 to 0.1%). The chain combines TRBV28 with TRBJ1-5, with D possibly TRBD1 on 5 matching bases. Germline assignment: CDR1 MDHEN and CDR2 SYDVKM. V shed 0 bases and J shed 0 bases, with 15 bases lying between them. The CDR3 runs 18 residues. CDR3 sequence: CASSLWSDSWVSNQPQHF. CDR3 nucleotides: TGTGCCAGCAGTTTATGGTCTGACAGTTGGGTTAGCAATCAGCCCCAGCATTTT.

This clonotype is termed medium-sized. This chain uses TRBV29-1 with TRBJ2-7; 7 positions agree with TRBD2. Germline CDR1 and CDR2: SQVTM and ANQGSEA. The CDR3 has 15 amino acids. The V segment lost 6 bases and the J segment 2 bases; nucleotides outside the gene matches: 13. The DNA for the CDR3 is TGCAGCGTGCCTGGGGGGGGAGGGGTAACCTACGAGCAGTACTTC. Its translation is CSVPGGGGVTYEQYF.

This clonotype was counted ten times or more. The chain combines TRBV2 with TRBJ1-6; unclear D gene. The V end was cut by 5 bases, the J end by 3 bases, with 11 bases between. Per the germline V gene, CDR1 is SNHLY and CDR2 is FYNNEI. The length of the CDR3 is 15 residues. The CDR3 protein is CASSSRLLYNSPLHF. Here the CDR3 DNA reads TGTGCCAGCAGTTCCCGACTCCTCTATAATTCACCCCTCCACTTT.

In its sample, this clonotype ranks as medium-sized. The CDR3 here is CASSLAGGGTEAFF. The CDR3 bases are TGTGCCAGCAGTTTAGCAGGGGGGGGCACTGAAGCTTTCTTT. The chain links TRBV12-3 or TRBV12-4 to TRBJ1-1; D might be TRBD1 (6 bases). V lost 0 bases, J lost 4 bases, and 9 bases lay in between. There are 14 residues in the CDR3.

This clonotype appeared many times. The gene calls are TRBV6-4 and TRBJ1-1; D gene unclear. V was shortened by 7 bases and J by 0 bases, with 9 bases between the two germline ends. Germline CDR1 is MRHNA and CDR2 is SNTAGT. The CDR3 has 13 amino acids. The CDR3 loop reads CASTSRMNTEAFF. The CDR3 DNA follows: TGTGCCAGCACAAGTAGGATGAACACTGAAGCTTTCTTT.

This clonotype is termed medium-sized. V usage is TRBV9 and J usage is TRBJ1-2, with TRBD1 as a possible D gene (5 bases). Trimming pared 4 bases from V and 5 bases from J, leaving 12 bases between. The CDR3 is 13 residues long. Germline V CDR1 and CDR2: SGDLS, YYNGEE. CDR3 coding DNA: TGTGCCAGCAGCCCCCCAGGGAGATATGGCTACACCTTC. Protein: CASSPPGRYGYTF.

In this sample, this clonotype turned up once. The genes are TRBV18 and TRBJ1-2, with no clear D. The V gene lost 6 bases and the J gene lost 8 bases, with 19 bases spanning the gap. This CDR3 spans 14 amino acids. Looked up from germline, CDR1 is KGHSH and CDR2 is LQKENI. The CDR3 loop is CASSPTQNAYGYTF. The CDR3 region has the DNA TGTGCCAGCTCTCCGACCCAAAACGCCTACGGCTACACCTTC.

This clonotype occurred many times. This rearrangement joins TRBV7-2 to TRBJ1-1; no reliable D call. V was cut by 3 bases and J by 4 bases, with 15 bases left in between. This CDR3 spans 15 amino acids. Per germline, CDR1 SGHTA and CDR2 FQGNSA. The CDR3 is CASSFHFRGSTEAFF. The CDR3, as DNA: TGTGCCAGCAGCTTCCATTTTCGGGGAAGCACTGAAGCTTTCTTT. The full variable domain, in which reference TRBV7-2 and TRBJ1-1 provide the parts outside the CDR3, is GAGVSQSPSNKVTEKGKDVELRCDPISGHTALYWYRQSLGQGLEFLIYFQGNSAPDKSGLPSDRFSAERTGGSVSTLTIQRTQQEDSAVYLCASSFHFRGSTEAFFGQGTRLTVV.

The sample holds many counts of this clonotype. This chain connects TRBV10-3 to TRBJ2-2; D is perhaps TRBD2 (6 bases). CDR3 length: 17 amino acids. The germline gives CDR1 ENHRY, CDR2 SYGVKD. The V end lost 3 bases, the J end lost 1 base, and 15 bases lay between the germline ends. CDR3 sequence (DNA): TGTGCCATCAGTGATTTAAAAGGACTATGGAACACCGGGGAGCTGTTTTTT. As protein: CAISDLKGLWNTGELFF.

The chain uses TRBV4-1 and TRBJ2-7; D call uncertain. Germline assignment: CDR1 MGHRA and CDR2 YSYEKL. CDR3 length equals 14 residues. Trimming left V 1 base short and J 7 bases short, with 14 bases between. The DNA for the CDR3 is TGCGCCAGCAGCCAAGTTGACTTTATACGGGAGCAGTACTTC. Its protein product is CASSQVDFIREQYF.

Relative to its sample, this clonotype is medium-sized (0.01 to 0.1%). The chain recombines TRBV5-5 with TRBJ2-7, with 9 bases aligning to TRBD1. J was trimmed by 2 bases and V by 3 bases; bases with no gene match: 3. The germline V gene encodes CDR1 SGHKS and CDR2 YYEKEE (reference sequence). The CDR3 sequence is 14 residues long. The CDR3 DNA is TGTGCCAGCAGCTGGGGGACAGGGACCTACGAGCAGTACTTC. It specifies CASSWGTGTYEQYF.

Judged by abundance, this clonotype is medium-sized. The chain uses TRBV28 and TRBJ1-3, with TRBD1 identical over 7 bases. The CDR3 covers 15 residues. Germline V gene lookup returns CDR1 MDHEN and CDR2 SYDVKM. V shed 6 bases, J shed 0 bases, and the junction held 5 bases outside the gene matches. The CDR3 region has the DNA TGTGCCAGCAGAGAGGGACAGCGCTCTGGAAACACCATATATTTT. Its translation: CASREGQRSGNTIYF. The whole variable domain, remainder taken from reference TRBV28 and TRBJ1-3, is DVKVTQSSRYLVKRTGEKVFLECVQDMDHENMFWYRQDPGLGLRLIYFSYDVKMKEKGDIPEGYSVSREKKERFSLILESASTNQTSMYLCASREGQRSGNTIYFGEGSWLTVV.